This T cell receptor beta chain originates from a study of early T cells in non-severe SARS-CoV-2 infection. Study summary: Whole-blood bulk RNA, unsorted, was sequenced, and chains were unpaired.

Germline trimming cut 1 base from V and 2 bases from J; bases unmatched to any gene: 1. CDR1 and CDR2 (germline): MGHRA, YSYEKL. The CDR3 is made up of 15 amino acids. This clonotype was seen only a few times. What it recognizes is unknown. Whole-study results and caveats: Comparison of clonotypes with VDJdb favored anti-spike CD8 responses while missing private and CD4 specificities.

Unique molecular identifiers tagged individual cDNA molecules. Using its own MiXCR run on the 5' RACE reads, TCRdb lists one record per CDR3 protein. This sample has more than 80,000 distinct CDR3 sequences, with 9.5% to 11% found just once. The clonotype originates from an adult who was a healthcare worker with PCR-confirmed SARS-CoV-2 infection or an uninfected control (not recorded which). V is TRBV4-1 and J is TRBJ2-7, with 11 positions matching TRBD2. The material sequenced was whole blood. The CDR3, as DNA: TGCGCCAGCAGCCAAGTAGCGGGAGGGCCCTACGAGCAGTACTTC. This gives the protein CASSQVAGGPYEQYF.